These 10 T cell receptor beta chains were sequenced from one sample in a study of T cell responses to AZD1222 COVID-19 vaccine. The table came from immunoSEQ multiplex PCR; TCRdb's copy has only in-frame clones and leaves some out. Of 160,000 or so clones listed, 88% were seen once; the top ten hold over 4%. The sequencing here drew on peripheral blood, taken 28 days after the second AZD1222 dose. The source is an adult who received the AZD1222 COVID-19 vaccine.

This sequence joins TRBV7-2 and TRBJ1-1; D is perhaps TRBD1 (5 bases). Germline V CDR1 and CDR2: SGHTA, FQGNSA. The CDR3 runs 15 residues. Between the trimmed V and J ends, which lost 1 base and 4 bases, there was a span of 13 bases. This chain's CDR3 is CASSLEVGGGTEAFF. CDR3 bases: TGTGCCAGCAGCTTAGAGGTGGGGGGAGGCACTGAAGCTTTCTTT.

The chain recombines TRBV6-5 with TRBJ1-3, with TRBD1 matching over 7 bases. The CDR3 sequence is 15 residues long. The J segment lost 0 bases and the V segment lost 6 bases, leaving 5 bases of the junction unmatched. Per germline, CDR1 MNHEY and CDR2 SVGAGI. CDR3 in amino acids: CASRQTGPSGNTIYF. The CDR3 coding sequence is TGTGCCAGCAGACAGACAGGGCCCTCTGGAAACACCATATATTTT.

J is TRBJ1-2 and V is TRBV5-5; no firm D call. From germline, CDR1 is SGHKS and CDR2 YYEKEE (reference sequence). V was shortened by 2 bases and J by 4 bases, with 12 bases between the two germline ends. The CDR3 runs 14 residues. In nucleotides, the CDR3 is TGTGCCAGCAGCTTAATGTTCGGGCCCTATGGCTACACCTTC. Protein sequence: CASSLMFGPYGYTF.

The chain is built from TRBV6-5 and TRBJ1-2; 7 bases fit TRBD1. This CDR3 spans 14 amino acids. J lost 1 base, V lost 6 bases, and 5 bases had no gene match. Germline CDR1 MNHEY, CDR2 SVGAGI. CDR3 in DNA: TGTGCCAGCAGCCACAGGGGAGGTAACTATGGCTACACCTTC. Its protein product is CASSHRGGNYGYTF.

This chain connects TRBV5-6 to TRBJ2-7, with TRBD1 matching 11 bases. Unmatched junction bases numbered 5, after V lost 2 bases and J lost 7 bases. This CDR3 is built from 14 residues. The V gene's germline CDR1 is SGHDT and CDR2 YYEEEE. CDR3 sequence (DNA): TGTGCCAGCAGCTTTGGACAGGGGGCGCAGGAGCAGTACTTC. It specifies CASSFGQGAQEQYF.

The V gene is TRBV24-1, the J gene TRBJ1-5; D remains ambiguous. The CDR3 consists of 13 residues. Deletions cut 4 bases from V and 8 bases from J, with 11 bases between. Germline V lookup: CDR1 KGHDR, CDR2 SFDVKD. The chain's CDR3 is CATSDRGGEPQHF. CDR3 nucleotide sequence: TGTGCCACCAGTGACAGAGGTGGAGAGCCCCAGCATTTT.

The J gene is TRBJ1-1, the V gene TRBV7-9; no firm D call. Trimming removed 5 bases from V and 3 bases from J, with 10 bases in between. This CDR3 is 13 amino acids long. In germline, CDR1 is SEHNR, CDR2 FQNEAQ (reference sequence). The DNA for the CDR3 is TGTGCCAGCAGCCTCAGCGGGGACACTGAAGCTTTCTTT. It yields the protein CASSLSGDTEAFF.

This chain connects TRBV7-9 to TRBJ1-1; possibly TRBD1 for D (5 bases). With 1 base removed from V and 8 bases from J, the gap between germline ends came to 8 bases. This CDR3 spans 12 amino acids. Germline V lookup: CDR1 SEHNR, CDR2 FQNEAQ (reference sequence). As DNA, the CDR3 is TGTGCCAGCAGCTTAGGGGAGGGGGAAGCTTTCTTT. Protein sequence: CASSLGEGEAFF.

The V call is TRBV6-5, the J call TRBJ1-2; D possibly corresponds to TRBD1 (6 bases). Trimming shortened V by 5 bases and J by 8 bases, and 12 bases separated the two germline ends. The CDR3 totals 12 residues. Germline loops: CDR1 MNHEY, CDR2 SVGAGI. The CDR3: CASSTGTVGYTF. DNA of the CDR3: TGTGCCAGCAGTACAGGGACCGTAGGCTACACCTTC.

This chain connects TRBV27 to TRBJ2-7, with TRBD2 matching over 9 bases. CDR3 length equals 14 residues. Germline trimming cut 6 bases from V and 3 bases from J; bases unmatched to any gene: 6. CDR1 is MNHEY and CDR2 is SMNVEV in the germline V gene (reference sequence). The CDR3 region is CASSASGAIYEQYF. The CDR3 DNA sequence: TGTGCCAGCAGCGCTAGCGGGGCCATCTACGAGCAGTACTTC.